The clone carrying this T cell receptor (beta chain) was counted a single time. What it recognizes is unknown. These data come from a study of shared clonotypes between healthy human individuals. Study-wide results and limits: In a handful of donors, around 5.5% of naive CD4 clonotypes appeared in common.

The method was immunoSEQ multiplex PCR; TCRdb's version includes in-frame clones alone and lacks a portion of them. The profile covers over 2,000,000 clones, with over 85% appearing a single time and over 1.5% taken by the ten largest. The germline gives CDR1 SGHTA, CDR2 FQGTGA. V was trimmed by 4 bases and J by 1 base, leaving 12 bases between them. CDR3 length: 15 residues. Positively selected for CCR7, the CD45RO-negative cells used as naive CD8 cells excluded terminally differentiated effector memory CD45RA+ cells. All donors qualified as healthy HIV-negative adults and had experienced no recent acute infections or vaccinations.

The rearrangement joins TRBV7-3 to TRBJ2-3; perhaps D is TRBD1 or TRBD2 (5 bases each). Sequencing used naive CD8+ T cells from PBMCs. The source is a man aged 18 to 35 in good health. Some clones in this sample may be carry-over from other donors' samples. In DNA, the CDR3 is TGTGCCAGCAGCTATAGCCGGGACCGCACAGATACGCAGTATTTT. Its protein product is CASSYSRDRTDTQYF.